Presented here are 32 T cell receptor beta chains from one specimen sequenced in a study of shared clonotypes between healthy human individuals. The method was immunoSEQ multiplex PCR; TCRdb's version includes in-frame clones alone and lacks a portion of them. The repertoire consists of 850,000 to 1,100,000 clones, with approximately 77% occurring once and the leading ten covering 0.89%. Sequencing was carried out using memory CD4+ T cells from PBMCs. As for subset: CD45RA-negative fraction. Every receptor here comes from a man younger than 35 in good health. Some clones in this sample may be carry-over from other donors' samples.

This rearrangement joins TRBV10-3 to TRBJ2-4; D is possibly TRBD2 (6 bases). With 4 bases removed from V and 7 bases from J, the gap between germline ends came to 14 bases. Germline V gene sequence: CDR1 ENHRY, CDR2 SYGVKD. The CDR3 sequence is 14 residues long. The CDR3 nucleotides are TGTGCCATCAGTGGTCCGGGAGAACCTAACATTCAGTACTTC. Its protein product is CAISGPGEPNIQYF.

The gene calls are TRBV19 and TRBJ2-7; no clear D gene. Germline-derived CDR1 and CDR2 are LNHDA and SQIVND (reference sequence). The CDR3 extends over 12 amino acids. V gave up 5 bases and J gave up 2 bases, with 7 bases separating them. The CDR3 here is CASSPRAYEQYF. In DNA form, the CDR3 reads TGTGCCAGTAGTCCCCGGGCCTACGAGCAGTACTTC. Complete variable domain (other parts from reference TRBV19 and TRBJ2-7): DGGITQSPKYLFRKEGQNVTLSCEQNLNHDAMYWYRQDPGQGLRLIYYSQIVNDFQKGDIAEGYSVSREKKESFPLTVTSAQKNPTAFYLCASSPRAYEQYFGPGTRLTVT.

This clone came up a few times. V and J are TRBV30 and TRBJ2-1; D may be TRBD1 (6 bases). The CDR3 is 16 residues long. Trimming cost V 3 bases and J 9 bases, with 24 bases left between them. Germline V gene sequence: CDR1 GTSNPN, CDR2 SVGIG (reference sequence). CDR3 loop: CAWRGVGANFGVEQFF. CDR3 bases: TGTGCCTGGAGAGGAGTGGGGGCCAATTTCGGTGTTGAGCAGTTCTTC.

The chain employs TRBV15 and TRBJ2-5; tentatively, D is TRBD1 (8 bases). Germline V lookup: CDR1 LNHNV, CDR2 YYDKDF (reference sequence). There are 14 residues in the CDR3. V lost 7 bases, J lost 5 bases, and 17 bases lay in between. This chain's CDR3 is CATNPGGQAETQYF. CDR3 nucleotide sequence: TGTGCCACCAACCCGGGGGGACAGGCCGAGACCCAGTACTTC.

The count of this clone is one. The chain carries TRBV28 and TRBJ1-3; a weak D match, TRBD1 (5 bases). Trimming stripped 5 bases from V and 8 bases from J, with 10 bases between. The germline gives CDR1 MDHEN, CDR2 SYDVKM. The CDR3 consists of 12 residues. CDR3 in amino acids: CASSRGRDTIYF. CDR3 sequence (DNA): TGTGCCAGCAGTCGGGGGAGAGACACCATATATTTT.

This chain joins TRBV29-1 and TRBJ2-3; 7 nucleotides align to TRBD2. Germline V gives CDR1 SQVTM, CDR2 ANQGSEA. V shed 7 bases and J 0 bases; nucleotides not matched to a gene: 13. The CDR3 sequence is 16 residues long. CDR3 DNA: TGCAGCGCTGGGGGAGGGAGCCCCACTAGCACAGATACGCAGTATTTT. Translating gives CSAGGGSPTSTDTQYF.

The chain is built from TRBV28 and TRBJ2-5; D might be TRBD1 (6 bases). CDR1 is MDHEN and CDR2 is SYDVKM in the germline V gene. CDR3 length: 14 amino acids. Trimming removed 3 bases at V and 4 bases at J, with 12 bases between. Here the CDR3 reads CASSFGQGRETQYF. The DNA of the CDR3 is TGTGCCAGCAGTTTTGGGCAGGGGAGAGAGACCCAGTACTTC.

This clone has only one observation. The chain couples TRBV14 to TRBJ2-1; D unresolved. Germline V lookup: CDR1 SGHDN, CDR2 FVKESK. The CDR3 has 12 residues. V lost 4 bases and J 5 bases, leaving 6 bases between the germline ends. For the CDR3, the DNA is TGTGCCAGCAGCCTCCTTAACAATGAGCAGTTCTTC. It is translated as CASSLLNNEQFF.

This clone has only a few counts. The J gene is TRBJ2-7, the V gene TRBV6-5; D tentatively reads TRBD1 or TRBD2 (7 bases each). CDR1 and CDR2 (germline): MNHEY, SVGAGI. Trimming took 6 bases from V and 3 from J, leaving 15 bases between them. The CDR3 loop spans 14 amino acids. As DNA, the CDR3 is TGTGCCAGCAGGAGGGGGCTAGCGGACTACGAGCAGTACTTC. Amino acid sequence: CASRRGLADYEQYF.

V usage is TRBV27 and J usage is TRBJ2-1; TRBD1 matches 7 bases. V dropped 9 bases and J dropped 0; count of bases not matched to a gene: 20. The CDR3 has 19 amino acids. Germline V gene sequence: CDR1 MNHEY, CDR2 SMNVEV (reference sequence). The DNA for the CDR3 is TGTGCCAGTTCCAGGGGGTTAAGGCGGACCAGAAGCTCCTACAATGAGCAGTTCTTC. Amino acid sequence: CASSRGLRRTRSSYNEQFF.

V usage is TRBV18 and J usage is TRBJ2-2; D is unresolved. The V end lost 2 bases, the J end lost 0 bases, and 4 bases lay between the germline ends. The CDR3 loop spans 14 amino acids. Germline V gene lookup returns CDR1 KGHSH and CDR2 LQKENI. The chain's CDR3 is CASSPGTNTGELFF. In DNA, the CDR3 is TGTGCCAGCTCACCAGGGACGAACACCGGGGAGCTGTTTTTT.

This sequence joins TRBV9 and TRBJ2-1, with a tentative D call TRBD1 (6 bases). The germline V gene has CDR1 SGDLS and CDR2 YYNGEE. CDR3 length: 15 amino acids. V lost 4 bases and J 8 bases, leaving 19 bases between the germline ends. The CDR3 DNA follows: TGTGCCAGCAGCCGGCTGGGTAGCAGGGGTGATGAGCAGTTCTTC. Its protein is CASSRLGSRGDEQFF. The whole variable domain, remainder taken from reference TRBV9 and TRBJ2-1, is DSGVTQTPKHLITATGQRVTLRCSPRSGDLSVYWYQQSLDQGLQFLIQYYNGEERAKGNILERFSAQQFPDLHSELNLSSLELGDSALYFCASSRLGSRGDEQFFGPGTRLTVL.

The genes are TRBV27 and TRBJ1-1, with D uncertain. Germline assignment: CDR1 MNHEY and CDR2 SMNVEV (reference sequence). V lost 3 bases and J lost 4, with 12 bases in between. The CDR3 has 14 amino acids. The CDR3 bases are TGTGCCAGCAGTTTTTCGGAATATGGCACTGAAGCTTTCTTT. It is translated as CASSFSEYGTEAFF.

The rearrangement joins TRBV7-9 to TRBJ1-5, with 8 bases aligning to TRBD1. Germline trimming cut 4 bases from V and 6 bases from J; bases unmatched to any gene: 5. This CDR3 contains 14 residues. CDR1 and CDR2 (germline): SEHNR, FQNEAQ (reference sequence). The CDR3 DNA is TGTGCCAGCAGCTCGGACAGGGTCCGTCAGCCCCAGCATTTT. It specifies CASSSDRVRQPQHF.

V usage is TRBV10-3 and J usage is TRBJ2-1; D remains ambiguous. V was cut by 6 bases and J by 5 bases, with 14 bases left in between. The germline V gene has CDR1 ENHRY and CDR2 SYGVKD. The CDR3 is made up of 14 amino acids. In nucleotides, the CDR3 is TGTGCCATCAGGGACCGCCCTTCCAACAATGAGCAGTTCTTC. Translation gives CAIRDRPSNNEQFF.

The chain combines TRBV6-1 with TRBJ1-3; TRBD1 matches at 8 bases. CDR1 MNHNS and CDR2 SASEGT come from the germline V gene. This CDR3 contains 14 residues. V lost 10 bases, J lost 3 bases, and 8 bases stayed unmatched. CDR3 in amino acids: CATQSTGDGNTIYF. In DNA form, the CDR3 reads TGTGCCACCCAATCGACAGGGGATGGAAACACCATATATTTT.

This clone turned up a few times. The J gene is TRBJ2-3, the V gene TRBV5-1; TRBD2 agrees at 7 bases. The CDR3 consists of 14 residues. The V segment lost 4 bases and the J segment 2 bases; nucleotides outside the gene matches: 4. The V gene's germline CDR1 is SGHRS and CDR2 YFSETQ. This CDR3 is CASSEGGPTDTQYF. CDR3 DNA sequence: TGCGCCAGCAGCGAGGGAGGGCCCACAGATACGCAGTATTTT.

This CDR3 is CASSRVGDGYTF. The CDR3 nucleotides read TGTGCCAGCAGCAGGGTTGGGGATGGCTACACCTTC. V gene TRBV6-9 combines with J gene TRBJ1-2; maybe TRBD1 (5 bases). Germline CDR1 MNHGY, CDR2 SVAAGI. There are 12 residues in the CDR3. V gave up 6 bases and J gave up 6 bases, with 11 bases separating them.

In this sample, this clone turned up many times. The chain has TRBV11-2 and TRBJ2-7; 9 bases agree with TRBD1. V was pared by 5 bases and J by 0 bases, with 8 bases of the junction left unmatched. The CDR3 contains 16 residues. Germline assignment: CDR1 SGHAT and CDR2 FQNNGV. CDR3 nucleotide sequence: TGTGCCAGCAGCCAGCCGACAGGGGGGATCTCCTACGAGCAGTACTTC. Encoded protein: CASSQPTGGISYEQYF.

The rearrangement links TRBV7-6 to TRBJ2-5; D might be TRBD2 (5 bases). Looked up from germline, CDR1 is SGHVS and CDR2 is FNYEAQ. Deletions cut 3 bases from V and 7 bases from J, with 12 bases between. CDR3 length: 13 amino acids. CDR3 nucleotides: TGTGCCAGCAGCTTCTCCACTGAGGGGACCCAGTACTTC. Encoded protein: CASSFSTEGTQYF.

Points on this clone: The same CDR3 arises from other DNA sequences in this sample as well. The rearrangement uses TRBV5-1 and TRBJ1-3; D gene uncertain. CDR1 SGHRS and CDR2 YFSETQ come from the germline V gene. The V and J ends lost 0 bases and 0 bases respectively, with 7 bases between them. This CDR3 spans 15 amino acids. In nucleotides, the CDR3 is TGCGCCAGCAGCTTGGACCGCTACTCTGGAAACACCATATATTTT. It yields the protein CASSLDRYSGNTIYF.

The CDR3 nucleotides read TGTGCCAGCAGCTCAGAGACAGGGGTCGGTGGCTACGAGCAGTACTTC. Protein product: CASSSETGVGGYEQYF. V usage is TRBV5-6 and J usage is TRBJ2-7; TRBD1 aligns across 8 bases. Germline trimming cut 3 bases from V and 3 bases from J; bases unmatched to any gene: 11. This CDR3 is built from 16 residues. The germline gives CDR1 SGHDT, CDR2 YYEEEE.

The J gene is TRBJ2-5, the V gene TRBV7-2, with D maybe TRBD2 (5 bases). The CDR3 has 15 amino acids. The V end was cut by 1 base, the J end by 5 bases, with 14 bases between. Germline V CDR1 and CDR2: SGHTA, FQGNSA. The CDR3 loop reads CASSLGGVVWETQYF. As DNA, the CDR3 is TGTGCCAGCAGCTTAGGGGGAGTGGTATGGGAGACCCAGTACTTC.

The chain has TRBV9 and TRBJ2-1; 11 bases align to TRBD2. From germline, CDR1 is SGDLS and CDR2 YYNGEE. The CDR3 sequence is 15 residues long. V gave up 0 bases and J gave up 7 bases; unmatched junction bases: 3. For the CDR3, the DNA is TGTGCCAGCAGCGTAGGGGCTAGCGGGAGGAATGAGCAGTTCTTC. The encoded protein is CASSVGASGRNEQFF.

This clone was seen repeatedly, ten times or more. CDR3 in DNA: TGTGCCAGCAGCGAGGGTGGACGGAGCTCTGGAAACACCATATATTTT. This encodes CASSEGGRSSGNTIYF. The chain has TRBV9 and TRBJ1-3; D is undetermined. V was cut by 3 bases and J by 0 bases, with 13 bases left in between. The V gene's germline CDR1 is SGDLS and CDR2 YYNGEE. The CDR3 covers 16 residues.

The chain links TRBV5-1 to TRBJ1-4; 11 bases are a match to TRBD1. V lost 4 bases to trimming and J lost 5 bases; unmatched junction nucleotides: 4. Germline values: CDR1 SGHRS, CDR2 YFSETQ. The CDR3 is 15 amino acids. Written as DNA, the CDR3 is TGCGCCAGCAGCGGACAGGGGGCTGGGAATGAAAAACTGTTTTTT. Encoded protein: CASSGQGAGNEKLFF.

This clone occurred once. This chain joins TRBV4-2 and TRBJ1-1; D might be TRBD1 (6 bases). Per the germline V gene, CDR1 is LGHNA and CDR2 is YNFKEQ. The CDR3 runs 18 residues. V was shortened by 4 bases and J by 4 bases, with 25 bases between the two germline ends. The CDR3 coding sequence is TGTGCCAGCAGCCTCCCGGCTCGTGGCAGGGGTTTCGGCACTGAAGCTTTCTTT. Translating gives CASSLPARGRGFGTEAFF.

The chain links TRBV11-3 to TRBJ1-1, with D uncertain. The CDR3 covers 13 residues. Trimming left V 3 bases short and J 10 bases short, with 15 bases between. The germline CDR1 and CDR2 sequences are SGHNT and YENEEA. CDR3 region: CASSLATGRTAFF. CDR3 DNA sequence: TGTGCCAGCAGCTTGGCTACTGGACGTACAGCTTTCTTT. Full variable domain (rest looked up from reference TRBV11-3 and TRBJ1-1): EAGVVQSPRYKIIEKKQPVAFWCNPISGHNTLYWYLQNLGQGPELLIRYENEEAVDDSQLPKDRFSAERLKGVDSTLKIQPAELGDSAVYLCASSLATGRTAFFGQGTRLTVV.

This clone has just a few counts. V and J are TRBV27 and TRBJ1-2; D is undetermined. Trimming took off 0 bases at V and 4 bases at J, with 15 bases between the two ends. Looked up from germline, CDR1 is MNHEY and CDR2 is SMNVEV (reference sequence). The CDR3 runs to 16 residues. The CDR3 coding sequence is TGTGCCAGCAGTTTATCCGGGCGGTCGAATGGCTATGGCTACACCTTC. Translated, it gives CASSLSGRSNGYGYTF.

The genes are TRBV7-2 and TRBJ1-2; TRBD1 is a possible D gene (5 bases). Germline V lookup: CDR1 SGHTA, CDR2 FQGNSA. Trimming removed 6 bases from V and 0 bases from J, with 17 bases in between. This CDR3 contains 16 residues. CDR3 in amino acids: CASRPPGGTTNYGYTF. The CDR3 DNA follows: TGTGCCAGCAGACCCCCCGGGGGAACGACTAACTATGGCTACACCTTC.

The chain uses TRBV28 and TRBJ1-2; D is uncertain. Germline CDR1 and CDR2: MDHEN and SYDVKM. V lost 4 bases, J lost 4 bases, and 19 bases lay in between. CDR3 length: 16 residues. CDR3 DNA: TGTGCCAGCAGTTCGCAACCGGGTCCGCCTTTCTATGGCTACACCTTC. As protein: CASSSQPGPPFYGYTF.

In regard to this clone: Other DNA sequences in this sample translate to the same CDR3. The rearrangement joins TRBV29-1 to TRBJ2-3, with a possible D match to TRBD2 (6 bases). The CDR3 runs 12 residues. V lost 4 bases, J lost 6 bases, and 11 bases lay in between. Germline CDR1 reads SQVTM; CDR2 reads ANQGSEA. CDR3 residues: CSVGGARDTQYF. The CDR3 DNA reads TGCAGCGTTGGCGGGGCCCGGGATACGCAGTATTTT.